The T cell receptor (beta chain) described here comes from a study of spatial heterogeneity in lung cancer. The germline gives CDR1 SGHTA, CDR2 FQGNSA. V lost 3 bases and J 7 bases, leaving 3 bases between the germline ends. This CDR3 region has 11 residues. This sample's time point: sample taken at primary tumor resection. From tumor, nontumor lung or frozen PBMC, whole RNA was taken unsorted for sequencing. One entry per CDR3 protein results from TCRdb running MiXCR on the 5' RACE reads. The sample lists about 13,000 distinct CDR3 sequences, roughly 5.4% occurring once. This clonotype was counted at least ten times. The antigen remains undetermined. Study results and limitations: One measure, the expanded intratumoral alpha and beta TCR count, tracked tumor mutation counts.

Sequenced here: lung tumor tissue, sampled at surgery. The TCR was taken from a female donor with early-stage non-small cell lung cancer. V is TRBV7-2 and J is TRBJ2-2, with D unclear. CDR3 sequence reads: CASSFGGELFF. CDR3 nucleotides: TGTGCCAGCAGCTTCGGCGGGGAGCTGTTTTTT.